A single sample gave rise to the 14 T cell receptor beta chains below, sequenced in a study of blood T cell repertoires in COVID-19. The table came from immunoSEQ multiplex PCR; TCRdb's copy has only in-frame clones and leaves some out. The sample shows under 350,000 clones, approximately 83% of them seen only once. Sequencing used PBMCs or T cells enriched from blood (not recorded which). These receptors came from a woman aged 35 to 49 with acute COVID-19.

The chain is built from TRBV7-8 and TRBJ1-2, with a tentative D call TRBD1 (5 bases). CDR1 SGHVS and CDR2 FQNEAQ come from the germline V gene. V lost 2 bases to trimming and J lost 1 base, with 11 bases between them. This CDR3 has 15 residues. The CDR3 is CASSLRRGNNYGYTF. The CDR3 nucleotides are TGTGCCAGCAGCTTACGGAGGGGTAATAACTATGGCTACACCTTC.

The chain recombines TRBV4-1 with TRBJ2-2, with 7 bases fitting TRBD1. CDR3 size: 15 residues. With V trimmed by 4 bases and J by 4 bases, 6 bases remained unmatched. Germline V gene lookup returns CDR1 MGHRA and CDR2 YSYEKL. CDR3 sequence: CASSLEGQVTGELFF. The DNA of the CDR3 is TGCGCCAGCAGCCTCGAAGGACAGGTCACCGGGGAGCTGTTTTTT.

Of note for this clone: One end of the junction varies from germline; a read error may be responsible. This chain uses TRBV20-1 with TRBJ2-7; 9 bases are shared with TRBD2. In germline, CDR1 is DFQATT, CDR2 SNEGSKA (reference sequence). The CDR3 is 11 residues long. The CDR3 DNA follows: TGCAGTGCTAGCGCTAGCGGGACCCGGTGGTTC. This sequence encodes CSASASGTRWF.

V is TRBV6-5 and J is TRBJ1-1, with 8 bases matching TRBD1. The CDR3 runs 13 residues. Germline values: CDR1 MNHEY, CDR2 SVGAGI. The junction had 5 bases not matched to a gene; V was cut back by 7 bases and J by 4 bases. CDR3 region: CASIGQGITEAFF. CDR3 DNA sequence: TGTGCCAGCATCGGACAGGGAATCACTGAAGCTTTCTTT.

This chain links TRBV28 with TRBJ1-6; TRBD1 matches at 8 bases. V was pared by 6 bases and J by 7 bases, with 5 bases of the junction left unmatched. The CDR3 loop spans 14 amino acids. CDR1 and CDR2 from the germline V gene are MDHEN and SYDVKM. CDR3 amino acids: CASRPGQENSPLHF. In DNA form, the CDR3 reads TGTGCCAGCAGGCCGGGACAGGAGAATTCACCCCTCCACTTT.

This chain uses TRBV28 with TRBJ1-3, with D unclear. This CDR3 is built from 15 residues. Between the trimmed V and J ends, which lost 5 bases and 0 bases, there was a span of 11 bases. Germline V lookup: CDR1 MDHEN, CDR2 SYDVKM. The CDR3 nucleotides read TGTGCCAGCAGTATTCGGTCCCACTCTGGAAACACCATATATTTT. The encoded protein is CASSIRSHSGNTIYF.

The CDR3 nucleotides read TGTGCCAGCAGTTTATCGACTAGCGGGAGGAACATTCAGTACTTC. This translates into CASSLSTSGRNIQYF. The genes are TRBV27 and TRBJ2-4; TRBD2 aligns across 13 bases. The CDR3 totals 15 residues. Per germline, CDR1 MNHEY and CDR2 SMNVEV (reference sequence). After removal of 0 bases from V and 7 bases from J, the junction contained 0 bases not matched to a gene.

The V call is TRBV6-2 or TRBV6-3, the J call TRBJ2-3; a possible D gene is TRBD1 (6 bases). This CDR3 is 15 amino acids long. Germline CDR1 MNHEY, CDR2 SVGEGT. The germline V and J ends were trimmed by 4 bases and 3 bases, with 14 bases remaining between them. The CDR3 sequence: CASSFVSTGTDTQYF. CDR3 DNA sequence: TGTGCCAGCAGTTTCGTGTCCACAGGGACAGATACGCAGTATTTT.

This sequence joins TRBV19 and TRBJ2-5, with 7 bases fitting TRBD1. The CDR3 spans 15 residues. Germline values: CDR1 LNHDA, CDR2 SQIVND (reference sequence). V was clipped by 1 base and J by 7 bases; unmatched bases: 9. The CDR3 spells CASSIGNRGLGTQYF. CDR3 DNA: TGTGCCAGTAGTATAGGGAACAGGGGATTAGGGACCCAGTACTTC.

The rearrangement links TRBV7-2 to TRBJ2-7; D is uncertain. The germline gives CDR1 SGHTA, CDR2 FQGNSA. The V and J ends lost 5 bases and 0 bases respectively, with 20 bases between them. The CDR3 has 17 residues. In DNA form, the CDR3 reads TGTGCCAGCAGCCCCCGAAACAGTTTAAGTGCCTCCTACGAGCAGTACTTC. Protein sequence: CASSPRNSLSASYEQYF.

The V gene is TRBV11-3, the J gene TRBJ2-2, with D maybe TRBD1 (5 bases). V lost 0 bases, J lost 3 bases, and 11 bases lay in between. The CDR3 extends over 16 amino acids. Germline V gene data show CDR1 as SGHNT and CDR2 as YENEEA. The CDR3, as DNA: TGTGCCAGCAGCTTAGAGTACCAGGGTGACACCGGGGAGCTGTTTTTT. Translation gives CASSLEYQGDTGELFF.

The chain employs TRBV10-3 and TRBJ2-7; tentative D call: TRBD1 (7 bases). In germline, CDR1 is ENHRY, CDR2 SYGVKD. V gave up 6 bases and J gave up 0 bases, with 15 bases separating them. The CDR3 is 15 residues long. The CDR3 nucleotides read TGTGCCATCAGAGGAGGGACAGACCTCTCCTACGAGCAGTACTTC. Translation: CAIRGGTDLSYEQYF.

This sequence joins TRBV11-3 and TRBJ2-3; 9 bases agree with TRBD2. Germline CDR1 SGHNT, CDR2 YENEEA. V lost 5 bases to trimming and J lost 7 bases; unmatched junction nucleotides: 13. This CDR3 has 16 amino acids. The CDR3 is CASSPSSAGGLNTQYF. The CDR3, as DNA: TGTGCCAGCAGCCCGAGTTCTGCGGGAGGGTTAAATACGCAGTATTTT. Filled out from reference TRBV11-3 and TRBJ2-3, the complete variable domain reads EAGVVQSPRYKIIEKKQPVAFWCNPISGHNTLYWYLQNLGQGPELLIRYENEEAVDDSQLPKDRFSAERLKGVDSTLKIQPAELGDSAVYLCASSPSSAGGLNTQYFGPGTRLTVL.

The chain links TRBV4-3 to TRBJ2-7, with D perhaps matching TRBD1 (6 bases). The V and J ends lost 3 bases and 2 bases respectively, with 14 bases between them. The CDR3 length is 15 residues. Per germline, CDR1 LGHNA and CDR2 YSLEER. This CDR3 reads CASSHEGQFPYEQYF. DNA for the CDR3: TGCGCCAGCAGCCATGAAGGACAGTTTCCCTACGAGCAGTACTTC.